This T cell receptor beta chain derives from a study of blood T cell repertoires in COVID-19. Study in general: Acute and convalescent COVID-19 samples came from the United States, Italy and Spain. T cells, B-cell-depleted T cells, or PBMCs provided the cDNA or gDNA that served as material.

As handled by the study authors: Estimation of nucleated cell counts relied on the amplification of reference gene primers. The assay was immunoSEQ multiplex PCR, and TCRdb's table has in-frame clones only and misses some. V and J calls and clone size are copied from that table; D and trimming were computed from the DNA. Of around 50,000 clones in the sample, about 84% were seen once. Germline V lookup: CDR1 LGHNT, CDR2 FRNRAP. V was trimmed by 6 bases and J by 4 bases, leaving 12 bases between them. The CDR3 loop spans 13 amino acids. This TCR was sampled from a human donor in a cohort sampled during active COVID-19. This chain links TRBV12-5 with TRBJ1-2, with D perhaps matching TRBD1 (6 bases). Sequenced material: peripheral blood. The CDR3 reads CASGHPDSYGYTF. For the CDR3, the DNA is TGTGCTAGTGGCCATCCGGACAGCTATGGCTACACCTTC.